The 7 T cell receptor beta chains presented below share a single source sample, sequenced in a study of response to subunit inactivated influenza vaccine. TCRdb redid the calling of the RT-PCR reads with MiXCR, one entry per CDR3 protein. Found here are hundreds of thousands of distinct CDR3 sequences, 13% of them singletons; the top ten hold less than 15%. The sample in question was PBMCs from blood, obtained 40 to 50 days after vaccination. Receptors originate from a man over 45 who received an inactivated influenza vaccine.

This clonotype has just a few counts. The genes are TRBV28 and TRBJ2-7; D gene ambiguous. The CDR3 extends over 13 amino acids. Trimming stripped 2 bases from V and 4 bases from J, with 9 bases between. From germline, CDR1 is MDHEN and CDR2 SYDVKM. CDR3 sequence (DNA): TGTGCCAGCAGTTTACCTCTTCGGTACGAGCAGTACTTC. Translating it yields CASSLPLRYEQYF.

In this sample, this clonotype turned up many times. The J gene is TRBJ1-2, the V gene TRBV20-1; the D gene is possibly TRBD1 (5 bases). CDR1 and CDR2 (germline): DFQATT, SNEGSKA (reference sequence). The CDR3 totals 14 residues. Trimming removed 3 bases at V and 2 bases at J, with 13 bases between. CDR3 region: CSASDVGGNYGYTF. In DNA form, the CDR3 reads TGCAGTGCTAGTGATGTCGGGGGGAACTATGGCTACACCTTC.

The CDR3 nucleotides read TGTGCCAGCGGCCACACCGGGGAGCTGTTTTTT. This codes for CASGHTGELFF. The gene calls are TRBV25-1 and TRBJ2-2; D unresolved. The CDR3 consists of 11 residues. Trimming cost V 8 bases and J 3 bases, with 4 bases left between them. From germline, CDR1 is MGHDK and CDR2 SYGVNS.

This clonotype was observed a handful of times. This chain joins TRBV12-3 or TRBV12-4 and TRBJ1-1; TRBD1 matches 12 bases. The CDR3 covers 14 residues. The trim removed 11 bases at V and 6 bases at J, leaving 10 bases unmatched. The CDR3 loop reads CASKVGQGASEAFF. In DNA, the CDR3 is TGTGCCTCCAAAGTGGGACAGGGGGCCTCTGAAGCTTTCTTT.

The chain joins TRBV3-1 to TRBJ2-1; 8 nucleotides line up with TRBD2. Germline assignment: CDR1 LGHDT and CDR2 YNNKEL (reference sequence). J was trimmed by 9 bases and V by 1 base; bases with no gene match: 8. This CDR3 has 15 residues. The CDR3 is CASSQAGLVHGEQFF. As DNA, the CDR3 is TGTGCCAGCAGCCAAGCGGGACTAGTTCACGGTGAGCAGTTCTTC.

The rearrangement links TRBV5-1 to TRBJ2-3; 10 bases align to TRBD1. From germline, CDR1 is SGHRS and CDR2 YFSETQ. This CDR3 contains 15 residues. J lost 6 bases, V lost 4 bases, and 8 bases had no gene match. The CDR3 DNA reads as TGCGCCAGCAGCCTGGGACAGGGGATAGTGGATACGCAGTATTTT. Translated, it gives CASSLGQGIVDTQYF.

This clonotype came up a few times. The chain couples TRBV5-1 to TRBJ2-1; TRBD2 agrees at 9 bases. V trimming: 4 bases; J trimming: 9 bases; junction bases outside the gene matches: 8. The CDR3 is made up of 14 amino acids. CDR1 and CDR2 (germline): SGHRS, YFSETQ. The CDR3 spells CASSPGLAGREQFF. CDR3 bases: TGCGCCAGCAGCCCGGGACTAGCTGGTCGTGAGCAGTTCTTC.